The present T cell receptor beta chain was sequenced within a study of neurological immune-mediated disorders. With 10-nucleotide random UMIs, 5'RACE was used to make the cDNA. TCRdb used MiXCR to reprocess the 5' RACE reads, holding one entry per CDR3 protein. The sample has around 13,000 distinct CDR3 sequences, more than 9% seen once. Trimming pared 4 bases from V and 6 bases from J, leaving 25 bases between. CDR3 size: 18 residues. CDR1 and CDR2 from the germline V gene are SGHAT and FQNNGV. This clonotype has a count of ten or more. This chain connects TRBV11-2 to TRBJ2-1; the D is unclear. The sequencing sample was made of PBMCs. The TCR comes from a woman aged 35 to 49 in good health. The CDR3 sequence is CASSSPRLSGTLVNEQFF. The CDR3 nucleotides are TGTGCCAGCAGCTCTCCGAGACTCTCCGGCACCCTCGTCAATGAGCAGTTCTTC.